This TCR beta chain is drawn from a study of OX40 agonist ivuxolimab in advanced cancers. Some background on the complete study: The costimulatory receptor OX40 (CD134) was targeted by ivuxolimab, a fully human IgG2 agonistic monoclonal antibody. Intravenous ivuxolimab was administered to patients every 2 weeks at six dose levels: 0.01, 0.1, 0.3, 1.5, 3 and 10 mg/kg. Among the 52 dose-escalation patients, some 20 had hepatocellular carcinoma, roughly 15 melanoma, 9 renal cell carcinoma and 9 head and neck cancer. A male proportion of 70% to 90% and a mean age of about 60 years, ranging from 23 to 79, were recorded for the dose-escalation cohort. Patients were allowed to have had prior anti-PD-1, anti-PD-L1 or anti-CTLA-4 therapy, and 30% to 40% of the dose-escalation patients had been treated with checkpoint inhibitors. Partial responses occurred in three dose-escalation patients, of whom one had hepatocellular carcinoma and two had cutaneous melanoma. Peripheral TCRbeta sequencing aimed to test whether ivuxolimab altered TCR sequence diversity and caused clonal T-cell expansion. The paper describes the monotherapy dose-escalation part (N of about 52 patients) of the phase I trial of ivuxolimab. The study at large found these results: Which antigens the clonally expanded peripheral T cells were specific for was not determined. Low levels of normalized T-cell clonal expansion were also shown by some nonresponding patients. After ivuxolimab, expanded clones were on average more numerous among CD8+ T cells than among CD4+ T cells. In the 0.1-3.0 mg/kg groups, partial responders were among the patients with the lowest normalized peripheral clonal expansion, particularly in CD8+ T cells. Clonal expansion of both CD4+ and CD8+ blood T cells was observed from baseline to week 6 at doses 0.1 to 3.0 mg/kg.

This clone has more than one count but fewer than ten. Its cognate antigen has yet to be identified. No quality values exist for individual bases; no much larger clone is one base distant. Patients with autoimmune disease history or receiving systemic immunosuppression were excluded from the trial. Peripheral blood for TCR sequencing was collected from all dose cohorts at baseline, on cycle 4 day 1, and on cycle 7 day 1. Samples were obtained from an open-label, multicenter, first-in-human phase I dose-escalation trial of ivuxolimab. Adults with locally advanced or metastatic head and neck squamous cell, hepatocellular, melanoma or renal cell carcinoma were enrolled in the trial. Before TCR sequencing, CD4+ T cells and CD8+ T cells were sorted from peripheral blood as separate populations. Genomic DNA was extracted from sorted cells for sequencing of the TCRbeta CDR3 region. The immunoSEQ Assay was used to sequence the TCRbeta CDR3 regions. This is the immuneACCESS table as TCRdb keeps it, with only in-frame sequences that have V and J called. A part of the clones is gone; compared with another copy, unresolved V genes explain less than half, and the rest is unexplained. The sample table lists around 20,000 clones, 77% of them with a count of one. The top ten hold approximately 15% of the sample.

The CDR3 spans 15 residues, from the cysteine through the phenylalanine. Only CDR3 DNA is held: 45 bases, read in frame from base 1. The germline V gene (reference sequence) specifies SEHNR as CDR1 and FQNEAQ as CDR2. V is cut by 1 base and J by 7 bases, and the space between the germline ends is 14 bases. Sequencing was performed on CD4+ or CD8+ T cells sorted from blood, taken in a trial of the OX40 agonist ivuxolimab. In this chain, TRBV7-9 is recombined with TRBJ1-5; the D region possibly corresponds to TRBD1 (5 bases align). This TCR derives from an adult with an advanced solid tumor such as melanoma, head and neck, liver or kidney cancer. The base sequence is TGTGCCAGCAGCTTAGACGGAGGGTGGGGGCAGCCCCAGCATTTT. Protein translation: CASSLDGGWGQPQHF.